The TCR beta chain described here comes from a study of blood T cell repertoires in COVID-19. Looking at the study overall: Sites in the United States, Italy and Spain provided acute and convalescent COVID-19 samples. The analysed material was cDNA or gDNA that came from T cells, B-cell-depleted T cells, or PBMCs.

The germline V and J ends were trimmed by 5 bases and 7 bases, with 9 bases remaining between them. Germline V CDR1 and CDR2: SGHAT, FQDESV (reference sequence). The CDR3 extends over 11 amino acids. In the study's own analysis: By means of reference gene primer amplification, nucleated cell counts were estimated. The repertoire was sequenced with immunoSEQ multiplex PCR; TCRdb's copy has only in-frame clones and lacks some. The D gene and trimming were derived from the DNA, and the V and J assignments and clone size from that table. The sample has about 310,000 clones, approximately 85% seen once. Sequencing input: PBMCs or T cells enriched from blood (not recorded which). This chain links TRBV11-1 with TRBJ2-7, with D perhaps TRBD2 (5 bases). The TCR originated in a young man who had recovered from COVID-19. In nucleotides, the CDR3 is TGTGCCAGCAGCCCGGACTCTGAGCAGTACTTC. Translating it yields CASSPDSEQYF.